A selection of T cell receptor beta chains follows, all from one sample in a study of identical twins. TCRdb redid the calling of the 5' RACE reads with MiXCR, one entry per CDR3 protein. This table holds about 520,000 distinct CDR3 sequences, 20% to 25% found once. Another study also made use of these data, one on T cells expressing NK-cell markers.

The sequencing input was CD4+ T cells sorted from blood. Every receptor here comes from a young woman in good health. CDR3s include the opening cysteine and the closing phenylalanine or tryptophan. A D gene is named only where the DNA matches it firmly. Not every row has a clone size; where given, it reads once, few, many or a size class.

clone_size: .; v_call: TRBV2; j_call: TRBJ2-1; d_call: .; cdr3_aa: CASRPRTVAYNEQFF; cdr3_nt: TGTGCCAGCAGACCCAGGACGGTGGCCTACAATGAGCAGTTCTTC
clone_size: few; v_call: TRBV12-3/TRBV12-4; j_call: TRBJ1-1; d_call: .; cdr3_aa: CASSFFSRTEAFF; cdr3_nt: TGTGCCAGCAGTTTTTTCAGCCGGACTGAAGCTTTCTTT
clone_size: few; v_call: TRBV7-9; j_call: TRBJ2-5; d_call: .; cdr3_aa: CASSSNLETQYF; cdr3_nt: TGTGCCAGCAGCTCCAACTTGGAGACCCAGTACTTC
clone_size: .; v_call: TRBV5-1; j_call: TRBJ2-1; d_call: .; cdr3_aa: CASSPRQSYNEQFF; cdr3_nt: TGCGCCAGCAGCCCCCGGCAGTCGTACAATGAGCAGTTCTTC
clone_size: few; v_call: TRBV12-3/TRBV12-4; j_call: TRBJ2-7; d_call: .; cdr3_aa: CASSYLGRNEQYF; cdr3_nt: TGTGCCAGCAGTTACCTTGGGAGAAACGAGCAGTACTTC
clone_size: .; v_call: TRBV5-5; j_call: TRBJ1-2; d_call: TRBD1; cdr3_aa: CASSPWDRVNYGYTF; cdr3_nt: TGTGCCAGCAGCCCGTGGGACAGGGTGAACTATGGCTACACCTTC
clone_size: .; v_call: TRBV3-1; j_call: TRBJ2-1; d_call: TRBD2; cdr3_aa: CASRNEGLAGAIGQFF; cdr3_nt: TGTGCCAGCAGAAACGAAGGACTAGCGGGGGCCATCGGGCAGTTCTTC
clone_size: .; v_call: TRBV20-1; j_call: TRBJ1-1; d_call: .; cdr3_aa: CSASHRVSTEAFF; cdr3_nt: TGCAGTGCTAGCCACAGGGTTTCCACTGAAGCTTTCTTT
clone_size: few; v_call: TRBV9; j_call: TRBJ2-7; d_call: .; cdr3_aa: CASSVGLGVGEQYF; cdr3_nt: TGTGCCAGCAGCGTAGGACTGGGGGTGGGCGAGCAGTACTTC
clone_size: many; v_call: TRBV20-1; j_call: TRBJ2-7; d_call: TRBD1; cdr3_aa: CSAREGQGRYEQYF; cdr3_nt: TGCAGTGCTAGAGAAGGACAGGGGAGGTACGAGCAGTACTTC
clone_size: few; v_call: TRBV25-1; j_call: TRBJ1-1; d_call: .; cdr3_aa: CASSEAPVVEAFF; cdr3_nt: TGTGCCAGCAGTGAAGCCCCGGTTGTTGAAGCTTTCTTT
clone_size: few; v_call: TRBV4-2; j_call: TRBJ2-7; d_call: TRBD2; cdr3_aa: CASSQGLILAGVHEQYF; cdr3_nt: TGTGCCAGCAGCCAAGGACTAATTCTAGCGGGGGTCCACGAGCAGTACTTC
clone_size: .; v_call: TRBV29-1; j_call: TRBJ1-1; d_call: TRBD1; cdr3_aa: CSVLGTGTGKNTEAFF; cdr3_nt: TGCAGCGTTCTAGGAACTGGGACAGGGAAGAACACTGAAGCTTTCTTT
clone_size: .; v_call: TRBV9; j_call: TRBJ2-2; d_call: .; cdr3_aa: CASSVIGTGELFF; cdr3_nt: TGTGCCAGCAGCGTAATCGGAACCGGGGAGCTGTTTTTT
clone_size: .; v_call: TRBV6-1; j_call: TRBJ1-4; d_call: .; cdr3_aa: CASKGTAANEKLFF; cdr3_nt: TGTGCCAGTAAAGGGACGGCAGCTAATGAAAAACTGTTTTTT
clone_size: few; v_call: TRBV20-1; j_call: TRBJ2-7; d_call: TRBD2; cdr3_aa: CSARGGLAAFYEQYF; cdr3_nt: TGCAGTGCTAGAGGAGGTCTAGCGGCATTCTACGAGCAGTACTTC
clone_size: .; v_call: TRBV12-3/TRBV12-4; j_call: TRBJ2-2; d_call: .; cdr3_aa: CASSFSLPGELFF; cdr3_nt: TGTGCCAGCAGTTTCAGTCTTCCCGGGGAGCTGTTTTTT